The entry that follows covers one TCR beta chain sequence. This receptor's antigen is unknown. Base qualities are missing; no much larger clone stands one base away. Libraries were prepared through PCR. Sequencing was carried out with an Illumina HiSeq 2500. To reduce PCR and sequencing biases, unique molecular identifiers were incorporated into the TCR beta cDNA libraries. Approximately 500,000 cDNA molecules were obtained for every 1 to 10 million input T cells, so each molecule roughly corresponded to one T cell. The patient libraries were prepared and sequenced using the same protocol as the earlier healthy control dataset. Within a given batch, samples were prepared together, multiplexed and sequenced on the same HiSeq lane. The paper's processing steps were these. MIGEC was used to process the raw barcoded reads, and molecular identifier groups with only a single read were discarded before consensus assembly and CDR3 extraction. Clonotype tables were post-analysed with VDJtools, and diversity was normalized by down-sampling all datasets to the smallest sample size. Repertoire overlap clustering matched CDR3 amino acid but not nucleotide sequences to correct batch-related cross-sample contamination. TCRdb trimmed public reads at Q25 via fastp, called clones via MiXCR and kept in-frame beta chains. Entries are consolidated by CDR3 protein sequence, retaining the most common genes and DNA. The V and J calls were not made by the authors but by TCRdb's processing. The sample records almost 700,000 distinct CDR3 sequences, approximately 59% of which are singletons. The leading ten clones occupy about 11% of the sample.

To demonstrate the VDJtools post-analysis software, the study profiled TCR beta repertoires from the peripheral blood of approximately twelve young patients with multiple sclerosis. Multiple sclerosis patients were children and adolescents aged about 6 to 15 years. The entry originates in a study of post-analysis software for immune sequencing data (dated by TCRdb to about 2015). About the investigation overall: Recorded disease courses included relapsing-remitting, secondary progressive and progressive-relapsing multiple sclerosis, with some patients lacking subtype annotation. A subset of samples was prepared in parallel using single-end sample barcoding, then pooled and co-amplified after Illumina adapter ligation. The patient repertoires were compared against around eleven previously published healthy control repertoires obtained from donors aged roughly 6 to 28 years.

The paper's findings and limits, for the study overall: A handful of TRBV segments, including TRBV5-6, TRBV5-1 and TRBV20-1, were significantly more frequent in patients than controls. The control group was slightly older than the multiple sclerosis patient group. Normalized Chao1 diversity was significantly lower in multiple sclerosis patients than controls, suggesting substantial peripheral T-cell clonal expansion. Strong co-clustering of samples prepared in the same batch was shown by direct clustering with F measure, prompting a batch-effect correction.

The germline V gene provides CDR1 SGHVS and CDR2 FQNEAQ. The CDR3 holds 16 amino acids from the cysteine to the phenylalanine. Only the CDR3 region is kept as DNA, spanning 48 bases read in frame from base 1. The rearranged segments are TRBV7-8 and TRBJ2-1; 11 junctional bases match TRBD2. The DNA end lines up better with TRBJ2-7; the J call may be wrong. This clonotype was sampled from a girl aged 2-10 years with multiple sclerosis. Source material: blood. CDR3 loop: CASSAGLADSYNEQYF. Here is the DNA: TGTGCCAGCAGCGCGGGACTAGCGGATTCCTACAATGAGCAGTACTTC.